One sample yielded the 22 T cell receptor beta chains listed below, sequenced in a study of radiation and T cells in renal cell carcinoma. Sequenced by immunoSEQ multiplex PCR; TCRdb stores in-frame clones only, minus some. There are some 140,000 clones in the sample; over 75% occur only once, and around 13% lies in the top ten. As for time point: baseline pretreatment blood. Sample treatment: 15 Gy SBRT to primary tumor, nephrectomy 4 weeks later. Sample: blood, taken from a patient whose treatment included radiotherapy and nephrectomy. These receptors were collected from a woman in her 50s with renal cell carcinoma.

The chain uses TRBV5-4 and TRBJ2-6; the D is unclear. Germline V gene sequence: CDR1 SGHNT, CDR2 YYREEE (reference sequence). V was pared by 2 bases and J by 1 base, with 4 bases between. CDR3 length equals 14 residues. This chain's CDR3 is CASSFYSGANVLTF. CDR3 nucleotide sequence: TGTGCCAGCAGCTTTTATTCTGGGGCCAACGTCCTGACTTTC.

The J gene is TRBJ2-7, the V gene TRBV6-5; D unresolved. The CDR3 contains 13 residues. The V end lost 3 bases, the J end lost 7 bases, and 13 bases lay between the germline ends. Germline CDR1 is MNHEY and CDR2 is SVGAGI. The CDR3 region is CASSYSGPGEQYF. CDR3 nucleotides: TGTGCCAGCAGTTATTCAGGTCCGGGTGAGCAGTACTTC.

This chain connects TRBV19 to TRBJ2-7; 8 bases map to TRBD1. Germline V lookup: CDR1 LNHDA, CDR2 SQIVND (reference sequence). V trimming: 5 bases; J trimming: 5 bases; junction bases outside the gene matches: 11. The CDR3 is 15 amino acids. The CDR3 spells CASSPRTGLGHEQYF. CDR3 DNA sequence: TGTGCCAGTAGTCCTCGGACAGGGTTAGGCCACGAGCAGTACTTC.

CDR3 DNA: TGTGCCAGCAGTTATATGACGGGCACCTATAATTCACCCCTCCACTTT. This encodes CASSYMTGTYNSPLHF. The V and J genes are TRBV6-6 and TRBJ1-6; D is unresolved. The germline V gene has CDR1 MNHNY and CDR2 SVGAGI (reference sequence). The CDR3 is 16 amino acids. V shed 3 bases and J shed 2 bases, with 11 bases lying between them.

The V call is TRBV19, the J call TRBJ1-5; weak D call: TRBD1 (5 bases). The germline V gene has CDR1 LNHDA and CDR2 SQIVND (reference sequence). This CDR3 region has 14 residues. The ends were cut back, 3 bases at V and 7 bases at J, with 13 bases in the middle. The CDR3 here is CASSIRTINQPQHF. The CDR3 nucleotides are TGTGCCAGTAGTATCAGGACAATTAACCAGCCCCAGCATTTT. The full variable domain, completed using reference TRBV19 and TRBJ1-5, is DGGITQSPKYLFRKEGQNVTLSCEQNLNHDAMYWYRQDPGQGLRLIYYSQIVNDFQKGDIAEGYSVSREKKESFPLTVTSAQKNPTAFYLCASSIRTINQPQHFGDGTRLSIL.

In the case of this clone: The sample contains more than one DNA sequence encoding this CDR3. The rearrangement links TRBV29-1 to TRBJ2-5; 9 bases align to TRBD1. The CDR3 runs to 12 residues. V was pared by 7 bases and J by 4 bases, with 4 bases of the junction left unmatched. The germline CDR1 and CDR2 sequences are SQVTM and ANQGSEA. CDR3 in amino acids: CSGGQGGETQYF. The CDR3 nucleotides read TGCAGCGGGGGACAGGGTGGAGAGACCCAGTACTTC.

This chain uses TRBV4-3 with TRBJ2-5; a weak D match, TRBD2 (5 bases). The CDR3 totals 17 residues. Trimming took 1 base from V and 4 from J, leaving 19 bases between them. Germline lookup yields CDR1 LGHNA and CDR2 YSLEER. CDR3 loop: CASSQGFTSGSPETQYF. CDR3 coding DNA: TGCGCCAGCAGCCAAGGGTTTACCAGTGGGAGTCCAGAGACCCAGTACTTC.

This chain connects TRBV6-5 to TRBJ1-2; TRBD1 is a possible D gene (5 bases). Per germline, CDR1 MNHEY and CDR2 SVGAGI. Trimming cost V 0 bases and J 7 bases, with 15 bases left between them. The CDR3 length is 15 residues. The chain's CDR3 is CASSYSSGRVSGYTF. The CDR3 nucleotides read TGTGCCAGCAGTTACTCCTCTGGCAGGGTCAGTGGCTACACCTTC.

The chain combines TRBV7-2 with TRBJ2-7, with 9 nucleotides matching TRBD2. Unmatched junction bases numbered 8, after V lost 2 bases and J lost 3 bases. Germline CDR1 SGHTA, CDR2 FQGNSA. The CDR3 is made up of 16 amino acids. In nucleotides, the CDR3 is TGTGCCAGCAGCTTACGGGCAGCGGGGGGCCTCTACGAGCAGTACTTC. This encodes CASSLRAAGGLYEQYF.

This clone was seen once. The V call is TRBV9, the J call TRBJ2-1, with D possibly being TRBD2 (7 bases). V lost 0 bases to trimming and J lost 8 bases, with 15 bases between them. The CDR3 loop spans 15 amino acids. Germline-derived CDR1 and CDR2 are SGDLS and YYNGEE. CDR3 bases: TGTGCCAGCAGCGTAGCGGGGGGCCTCGGGGATGAGCAGTTCTTC. Translated, it gives CASSVAGGLGDEQFF.

The chain uses TRBV5-6 and TRBJ1-6; no reliable D call. Looked up from germline, CDR1 is SGHDT and CDR2 is YYEEEE. V dropped 4 bases and J dropped 14 bases, with 22 bases sitting between them. The CDR3 extends over 15 amino acids. The CDR3 loop is CASSPVKGAYGTLHF. CDR3 sequence (DNA): TGTGCCAGCAGCCCGGTTAAGGGCGCGTATGGAACCCTCCACTTT.

The rearrangement joins TRBV6-4 to TRBJ2-2, with TRBD2 as a possible D gene (6 bases). The germline gives CDR1 MRHNA, CDR2 SNTAGT. Trimming took off 6 bases at V and 5 bases at J, with 13 bases between the two ends. The CDR3 sequence is 14 residues long. CDR3 nucleotides: TGTGCCAGCAGCCAAATAGCGGCAACCGGGGAGCTGTTTTTT. It translates to CASSQIAATGELFF.

This clone was recorded a few times. DNA for the CDR3: TGTGCCAGCAGCTTGGATAAGGTTTCACCCCTCCACTTT. It specifies CASSLDKVSPLHF. V is TRBV5-4 and J is TRBJ1-6; D is ambiguous. The CDR3 extends over 13 amino acids. The V gene's germline CDR1 is SGHNT and CDR2 YYREEE (reference sequence). Trimming shortened V by 0 bases and J by 9 bases, and 7 bases separated the two germline ends.

The V call is TRBV5-6, the J call TRBJ1-2; D gene ambiguous. Germline CDR1 is SGHDT and CDR2 is YYEEEE. The CDR3 runs 14 residues. V lost 1 base to trimming and J lost 5 bases, with 12 bases between them. CDR3 residues: CASSLLAGRYGYTF. The CDR3 coding sequence is TGTGCCAGCAGCTTGTTGGCCGGGAGGTATGGCTACACCTTC.

The rearrangement uses TRBV1 and TRBJ2-3; the D call in the table, TRBD2, was not verified against the DNA. TRBV1 is a pseudogene. The CDR3 length is 18 residues. CDR3 sequence (DNA): TGCACCAGCAGCCAAGATAAGAGCGGGCGGGGGGGCCAGGATACGCAGTATTTT. Protein sequence: CTSSQDKSGRGGQDTQYF.

This clone was observed a handful of times. The J gene is TRBJ1-2, the V gene TRBV30; D may be TRBD1 (6 bases). Germline assignment: CDR1 GTSNPN and CDR2 SVGIG (reference sequence). The CDR3 has 15 amino acids. V lost 6 bases and J lost 4, with 21 bases in between. The chain's CDR3 is CACPGQLAVGYGYTF. The CDR3 nucleotides read TGTGCCTGCCCTGGACAGCTCGCGGTAGGCTATGGCTACACCTTC.

V is TRBV6-5 and J is TRBJ2-3; 11 nucleotides agree with TRBD2. From germline, CDR1 is MNHEY and CDR2 SVGAGI. J was trimmed by 0 bases and V by 4 bases; bases with no gene match: 3. This CDR3 has 16 amino acids. The CDR3 reads CASSWTSGFSTDTQYF. In nucleotides, the CDR3 is TGTGCCAGCAGTTGGACTAGCGGGTTCAGCACAGATACGCAGTATTTT.

This chain's CDR3 is CAWSANGVGEKLFF. The DNA for the CDR3 is TGTGCCTGGAGTGCTAACGGGGTGGGAGAAAAACTGTTTTTT. This chain uses TRBV30 with TRBJ1-4; D not certain. Trimming left V 1 base short and J 8 bases short, with 14 bases between. The V gene's germline CDR1 is GTSNPN and CDR2 SVGIG (reference sequence). CDR3 length equals 14 residues.

The V gene is TRBV28, the J gene TRBJ2-7; D could derive from TRBD1 or TRBD2 (5 bases each). Germline V lookup: CDR1 MDHEN, CDR2 SYDVKM. Trimming pared 4 bases from V and 0 bases from J, leaving 16 bases between. The CDR3 consists of 16 residues. The DNA of the CDR3 is TGTGCCAGCAGTTCCGGGACCACATCTCCCTCCTACGAGCAGTACTTC. It specifies CASSSGTTSPSYEQYF.

The V gene is TRBV18, the J gene TRBJ1-2; D might be TRBD1 (6 bases). There are 16 residues in the CDR3. The V end was cut by 3 bases, the J end by 10 bases, with 24 bases between. Per germline, CDR1 KGHSH and CDR2 LQKENI. CDR3 DNA: TGTGCCAGCTCACCTGAAGAGGGGGGCCTACAATCGCCCTACACCTTC. It encodes CASSPEEGGLQSPYTF.

The chain uses TRBV9 and TRBJ2-1; 12 bases are a match to TRBD2. This CDR3 region has 16 residues. The germline V gene encodes CDR1 SGDLS and CDR2 YYNGEE. Germline trimming cut 4 bases from V and 6 bases from J; bases unmatched to any gene: 8. The CDR3 DNA follows: TGTGCCAGCAGCCCGAGGCTAGCGGGGGGGCCCAATGAGCAGTTCTTC. Protein product: CASSPRLAGGPNEQFF.

The V and J genes are TRBV2 and TRBJ2-1, with 12 bases fitting TRBD2. The CDR3 totals 16 residues. Germline V CDR1 and CDR2: SNHLY, FYNNEI. The V segment lost 6 bases and the J segment 1 base; nucleotides outside the gene matches: 4. CDR3 nucleotides: TGTGCCAGCAGGCGGACTAGCGGGGCTTCCTACAATGAGCAGTTCTTC. Translated: CASRRTSGASYNEQFF.